These 25 T cell receptor beta chains originate from one sample sequenced in a study of T cell changes during pregnancy in multiple sclerosis (dated by TCRdb to about 2019). Library construction relied on the immunoSEQ multiplex PCR assay. Drawn from immuneACCESS, this table holds only the in-frame rearrangements with V and J called that TCRdb kept. Clones are partly lost; checked studies trace under half to an unresolved V gene and leave the rest unexplained. Here the sample has about 83,000 clones; 90% to 95% occur a single time. The leading ten clones occupy roughly 1.2% of the sample. The source was peripheral blood, collected in the second trimester of pregnancy. These receptors were taken from a female donor with multiple sclerosis, enrolled in a pregnancy study.

The rearrangement uses TRBV6-5 and TRBJ1-1; weak D call: TRBD1 (5 bases). The CDR3 sequence is 14 residues long. Germline CDR1 MNHEY, CDR2 SVGAGI. Trimming took off 2 bases at V and 5 bases at J, with 12 bases between the two ends. CDR3 protein: CASSYRGRGTEAFF. As DNA, the CDR3 is TGTGCCAGCAGTTACAGGGGAAGGGGTACTGAAGCTTTCTTT.

CDR3 coding DNA: TGTGCCAGCAGGTTCACTAGCGGGACCAACAATGAGCAGTTCTTC. It codes for CASRFTSGTNNEQFF. V is TRBV7-2 and J is TRBJ2-1; 10 nucleotides align to TRBD2. Germline trimming cut 6 bases from V and 5 bases from J; bases unmatched to any gene: 7. This CDR3 region has 15 residues. CDR1 and CDR2 (germline): SGHTA, FQGNSA. The entire variable domain, with the rest obtained from reference TRBV7-2 and TRBJ2-1, is as follows: GAGVSQSPSNKVTEKGKDVELRCDPISGHTALYWYRQSLGQGLEFLIYFQGNSAPDKSGLPSDRFSAERTGGSVSTLTIQRTQQEDSAVYLCASRFTSGTNNEQFFGPGTRLTVL.

This chain joins TRBV18 and TRBJ2-5; perhaps TRBD1 as D (6 bases). The CDR3 runs 18 residues. The germline V gene encodes CDR1 KGHSH and CDR2 LQKENI. V was cut by 1 base and J by 2 bases, with 20 bases left in between. CDR3 loop: CASSPRFLLTDRQETQYF. The CDR3 DNA follows: TGTGCCAGCTCACCACGTTTTTTATTGACCGACAGGCAAGAGACCCAGTACTTC.

The chain employs TRBV30 and TRBJ1-5; weak D call: TRBD1 (5 bases). V dropped 0 bases and J dropped 2 bases, with 11 bases sitting between them. CDR3 length: 15 amino acids. From germline, CDR1 is GTSNPN and CDR2 SVGIG (reference sequence). This chain's CDR3 is CAWSVPGGGNQPQHF. For the CDR3, the DNA is TGTGCCTGGAGTGTTCCGGGGGGTGGCAATCAGCCCCAGCATTTT.

V is TRBV7-2 and J is TRBJ2-1; TRBD2 matches 10 bases. The junction had 8 bases not matched to a gene; V was cut back by 5 bases and J by 4 bases. Germline V gives CDR1 SGHTA, CDR2 FQGNSA. CDR3 size: 16 residues. CDR3 loop: CASSPWTAGGYNEQFF. CDR3 nucleotide sequence: TGTGCCAGCAGCCCCTGGACAGCGGGGGGGTACAATGAGCAGTTCTTC.

The rearrangement joins TRBV27 to TRBJ2-2, with D tentatively TRBD1 (5 bases). Trimming left V 3 bases short and J 4 bases short, with 9 bases between. CDR3 length equals 14 residues. The germline gives CDR1 MNHEY, CDR2 SMNVEV (reference sequence). The CDR3 reads CASSFQGSTGELFF. The CDR3 DNA is TGTGCCAGCAGTTTTCAGGGAAGCACCGGGGAGCTGTTTTTT.

The rearrangement joins TRBV4-2 to TRBJ2-1; possibly TRBD2 for D (5 bases). Germline CDR1 is LGHNA and CDR2 is YNFKEQ. The V end lost 3 bases, the J end lost 0 bases, and 18 bases lay between the germline ends. The CDR3 extends over 18 amino acids. The CDR3 sequence: CASSHRTFGVGSYNEQFF. CDR3 nucleotide sequence: TGTGCCAGCAGCCACAGGACTTTTGGGGTCGGCTCCTACAATGAGCAGTTCTTC.

The chain carries TRBV7-6 and TRBJ1-3, with a possible D match to TRBD1 (5 bases). The CDR3 extends over 17 amino acids. V shed 1 base and J shed 2 bases, with 15 bases lying between them. The germline V gene encodes CDR1 SGHVS and CDR2 FNYEAQ. This CDR3 is CASSLELRGSPGNTIYF. The CDR3 DNA sequence: TGTGCCAGCAGCTTAGAGTTGCGGGGGTCGCCTGGAAACACCATATATTTT.

The rearrangement joins TRBV27 to TRBJ2-7, with 8 bases lining up with TRBD2. CDR1 is MNHEY, CDR2 SMNVEV, per germline (reference sequence). V lost 5 bases and J lost 7; bases outside the gene matches: 13. CDR3 length: 15 amino acids. DNA of the CDR3: TGTGCCAGCAGTAGGGGCACTAGCGGACTTGGAGAGCAGTACTTC. Its protein product is CASSRGTSGLGEQYF.

This chain joins TRBV6-5 and TRBJ1-4, with D perhaps TRBD1 (6 bases). Trimming stripped 5 bases from V and 10 bases from J, with 17 bases between. The CDR3 runs 14 residues. The V gene's germline CDR1 is MNHEY and CDR2 SVGAGI. The CDR3 reads CASSGQTGFRKLFF. CDR3 DNA: TGTGCCAGCAGTGGCCAAACAGGGTTTCGAAAACTGTTTTTT.

The chain joins TRBV6-1 to TRBJ2-3, with D possibly matching TRBD2 (6 bases). Trimming took 4 bases from V and 2 from J, leaving 13 bases between them. Germline values: CDR1 MNHNS, CDR2 SASEGT. The CDR3 loop spans 15 amino acids. CDR3 residues: CASSGGGTLTDTQYF. Written as DNA, the CDR3 is TGTGCCAGCAGTGGTGGCGGGACCCTCACAGATACGCAGTATTTT.

This chain links TRBV30 with TRBJ1-5; D call uncertain. Between the trimmed V and J ends, which lost 0 bases and 6 bases, there was a span of 12 bases. Germline-derived CDR1 and CDR2 are GTSNPN and SVGIG (reference sequence). There are 14 residues in the CDR3. The CDR3 is CAWSVPGRSQPQHF. CDR3 DNA sequence: TGTGCCTGGAGTGTACCGGGGAGGAGTCAGCCCCAGCATTTT.

The chain couples TRBV27 to TRBJ1-1; no definite D call. Germline V gene lookup returns CDR1 MNHEY and CDR2 SMNVEV (reference sequence). This CDR3 spans 15 amino acids. V was cut by 3 bases and J by 8 bases, with 19 bases left in between. The CDR3 here is CASSFRTVGPSEAFF. The CDR3, as DNA: TGTGCCAGCAGTTTTAGGACTGTCGGGCCTTCGGAAGCTTTCTTT.

V is TRBV27 and J is TRBJ2-7; 8 nucleotides align to TRBD1. Germline CDR1 and CDR2: MNHEY and SMNVEV (reference sequence). The CDR3 sequence is 12 residues long. V lost 5 bases, J lost 6 bases, and 3 bases stayed unmatched. CDR3 amino acids: CASSPTGVEQYF. The CDR3 DNA reads as TGTGCCAGCAGTCCGACAGGGGTCGAGCAGTACTTC.

The J gene is TRBJ2-1, the V gene TRBV4-3; D call uncertain. With 3 bases removed from V and 2 bases from J, the gap between germline ends came to 5 bases. This CDR3 is built from 13 residues. CDR1 is LGHNA, CDR2 YSLEER, per germline. CDR3 residues: CASSQATYNEQFF. The CDR3 DNA sequence: TGCGCCAGCAGCCAGGCCACCTACAATGAGCAGTTCTTC.

V and J are TRBV6-4 and TRBJ2-5, with TRBD2 matching 11 bases. From germline, CDR1 is MRHNA and CDR2 SNTAGT. The CDR3 extends over 15 amino acids. V lost 3 bases and J lost 2; bases outside the gene matches: 2. The CDR3 region has the DNA TGTGCCAGCAGTGATGTAGCGGGAGGGCAAGAGACCCAGTACTTC. Protein sequence: CASSDVAGGQETQYF.

The rearrangement joins TRBV29-1 to TRBJ2-1, with D uncertain. V gave up 5 bases and J gave up 13 bases, with 18 bases separating them. CDR1 and CDR2 from the germline V gene are SQVTM and ANQGSEA. The CDR3 has 12 amino acids. CDR3 sequence (DNA): TGCAGCGTTTTTATGGGTGCGGAGTTTCAGTTCTTC. This sequence encodes CSVFMGAEFQFF.

The rearrangement joins TRBV11-2 to TRBJ2-1; 12 bases map to TRBD2. V was pared by 5 bases and J by 7 bases, with 18 bases of the junction left unmatched. Germline V CDR1 and CDR2: SGHAT, FQNNGV. This CDR3 has 19 amino acids. The CDR3 here is CASSPGAGEETSGSNEQFF. Here the CDR3 DNA reads TGTGCCAGCAGCCCCGGGGCAGGGGAGGAGACTAGCGGGAGTAATGAGCAGTTCTTC.

The rearrangement uses TRBV5-1 and TRBJ2-1; D unclear. The V end was cut by 2 bases, the J end by 5 bases, with 5 bases between. From germline, CDR1 is SGHRS and CDR2 YFSETQ. CDR3 length: 12 amino acids. This CDR3 is CASSFRDNEQFF. The CDR3 DNA sequence: TGCGCCAGCAGCTTCCGGGACAATGAGCAGTTCTTC.

CDR3 region: CASRGQDGGTEAFF. CDR3 sequence (DNA): TGTGCCAGTAGAGGTCAGGACGGGGGCACTGAAGCTTTCTTT. J is TRBJ1-1 and V is TRBV19, with a possible D match to TRBD1 (5 bases). Trimming took off 6 bases at V and 4 bases at J, with 15 bases between the two ends. CDR1 is LNHDA, CDR2 SQIVND, per germline (reference sequence). The CDR3 has 14 residues.

This sequence joins TRBV6-5 and TRBJ1-5, with D tentatively TRBD1 (6 bases). Germline V CDR1 and CDR2: MNHEY, SVGAGI. Trimming took 6 bases from V and 1 from J, leaving 13 bases between them. The CDR3 is 15 residues long. CDR3 amino acids: CASRSTGFSNQPQHF. CDR3 DNA: TGTGCCAGCAGGTCTACAGGGTTCAGCAATCAGCCCCAGCATTTT.

This rearrangement joins TRBV5-4 to TRBJ1-1, with 8 bases that match TRBD1. This CDR3 has 14 amino acids. Germline CDR1 is SGHNT and CDR2 is YYREEE (reference sequence). Unmatched junction bases numbered 4, after V lost 2 bases and J lost 4 bases. As DNA, the CDR3 is TGTGCCAGCAGCTTAGACAGGGGTATCACTGAAGCTTTCTTT. It is translated as CASSLDRGITEAFF.

The chain is built from TRBV28 and TRBJ2-7; 7 positions agree with TRBD2. The germline gives CDR1 MDHEN, CDR2 SYDVKM. This CDR3 has 19 amino acids. Unmatched junction bases numbered 19, after V lost 2 bases and J lost 3 bases. DNA of the CDR3: TGTGCCAGCAGTTTAAAAGTAACCCTGGGGGGGATCAAATACTACGAGCAGTACTTC. Translation gives CASSLKVTLGGIKYYEQYF.

The CDR3 region is CASSIGANEQYF. For the CDR3, the DNA is TGTGCCAGTAGTATAGGGGCCAACGAGCAGTACTTC. The chain employs TRBV19 and TRBJ2-7; D is uncertain. The germline V gene encodes CDR1 LNHDA and CDR2 SQIVND (reference sequence). Trimming took off 1 base at V and 5 bases at J, with 6 bases between the two ends. There are 12 residues in the CDR3.

This clone was observed a single time. The gene calls are TRBV5-5 and TRBJ1-2, with TRBD1 identical over 8 bases. The V gene's germline CDR1 is SGHKS and CDR2 YYEKEE (reference sequence). This CDR3 region has 16 residues. V trimming: 0 bases; J trimming: 2 bases; junction bases outside the gene matches: 6. CDR3 nucleotide sequence: TGTGCCAGCAGCTTGGCCCAGGACAGGGCCAACTATGGCTACACCTTC. It codes for CASSLAQDRANYGYTF. Using reference TRBV5-5 and TRBJ1-2 for the parts outside the CDR3, the full variable domain is DAGVTQSPTHLIKTRGQQVTLRCSPISGHKSVSWYQQVLGQGPQFIFQYYEKEERGRGNFPDRFSARQFPNYSSELNVNALLLGDSALYLCASSLAQDRANYGYTFGSGTRLTVV.